Reported below is one TCR beta chain. Its binding antigen is unknown. The sample holds no much larger clone one base away, and base qualities are not on file. Library creation used the immunoSEQ multiplex PCR assay. The paper's data handling went like this. A statistical classification framework was built for diagnosing cytomegalovirus status from the catalog of TCR beta chain sequences. Not all clones reach the TCRdb copy of this immuneACCESS table, which keeps in-frame sequences only. Checked studies attribute under half of the gap to unresolved V genes and leave the rest unexplained. V and J calls and clone size follow that table, whereas D and trimming were derived from the DNA. The sample contains 120,000 to 150,000 clones, approximately 90% of them found a single time. The ten largest clonotypes hold 0.6% to 0.85% of the sample. This sample stems from a study of cytomegalovirus exposure and HLA in healthy donors (dated by TCRdb to about 2017). Regarding the complete study: The 650 to 750 repertoires of the first cohort and the 120 validation repertoires were produced on the same platform, according to a later analysis. To predict cytomegalovirus infection status, the study combined high-throughput TCR immunosequencing, statistical association of individual TCRs with disease status, and machine learning. The aim of the study was to test whether cataloging public T cell receptors could identify signatures of past pathogen exposure. A separate validation cohort of roughly 110 different subjects was used in addition to the approximately 610-subject first cohort.

Donors formed part of the validation cohort, which comprised over a hundred subjects and was distinct from the first cohort of over 500 subjects. CDR1 and CDR2, looked up from the germline V gene, are SGHDT and YYEEEE. V sheds 1 base and J sheds 2 bases, leaving 10 bases between their ends. The CDR3 contains 14 residues, cysteine and phenylalanine counted. Only CDR3 DNA is held: 42 bases, read in frame from base 1. The paper's findings and limits, for the study overall: Three of the identified cytomegalovirus-associated TCR beta chains were confirmed in vitro to be specific for cytomegalovirus antigens. The study gave a list of around 170 TCR beta chains associated with cytomegalovirus. The authors suggested that the approach could potentially be extended to other disease states and immunological phenotypes. While some public TCRs were present in many individuals, most TCR sequences turned up only very rarely across donors. The validation cohort had no HLA typing available for a later analysis, so co-occurrence within that cohort was assessed over all 110 or so repertoires. The classifier was reported to diagnose cytomegalovirus status with high specificity and sensitivity in both the original cohort and the validation cohort. In a later analysis, TCRs clustered in the first cohort were found to also tend to co-occur in the 130 or so validation repertoires, with 94% of cluster scores above 0.

The sequence derives from a man aged 18 to 29 in good health and CMV-seronegative. The V and J segments used are TRBV5-6 and TRBJ2-7, with no confidently assigned D gene. The material sequenced was PBMCs. The CDR3 reads CASSLLDKAYEQYF. At the DNA level, the sequence is TGTGCCAGCAGCTTGCTTGACAAAGCCTACGAGCAGTACTTC.